This T cell receptor (beta chain) was recorded in a study of shared clonotypes between healthy human individuals. For this clone: Antigen: not known.

General observations from the study: Among non-shared clonotypes, generation probabilities were lower than among those shared by all four donors.

The CDR3 contains 15 residues. Per the germline V gene, CDR1 is SGDLS and CDR2 is YYNGEE. V lost 2 bases to trimming and J lost 4 bases; unmatched junction nucleotides: 4. The assay used deep level. In the authors' workflow: ImmunoSEQ output lacked quality scores and full-length reads, limiting matched filtering. The assay was immunoSEQ multiplex PCR, and TCRdb's table has in-frame clones only and misses some. Clone size and the V and J calls come from that table; the DNA yielded D and trimming. The sample holds about 2.1 million clones, roughly 91% seen once. CD45RO-negative cells were positively selected for CCR7, leaving out terminally differentiated effector memory CD45RA+ cells.

The sequence derives from a man aged 18 to 29 in good health. Some clones in this sample may be carry-over from other donors' samples. The rearrangement uses TRBV9 and TRBJ2-1, with 9 bases aligning to TRBD2. Material for sequencing was naive CD8+ T cells from PBMCs. CDR3 sequence reads: CASSVTSGVYNEQFF. CDR3 nucleotides: TGTGCCAGCAGCGTGACTAGCGGAGTGTACAATGAGCAGTTCTTC.